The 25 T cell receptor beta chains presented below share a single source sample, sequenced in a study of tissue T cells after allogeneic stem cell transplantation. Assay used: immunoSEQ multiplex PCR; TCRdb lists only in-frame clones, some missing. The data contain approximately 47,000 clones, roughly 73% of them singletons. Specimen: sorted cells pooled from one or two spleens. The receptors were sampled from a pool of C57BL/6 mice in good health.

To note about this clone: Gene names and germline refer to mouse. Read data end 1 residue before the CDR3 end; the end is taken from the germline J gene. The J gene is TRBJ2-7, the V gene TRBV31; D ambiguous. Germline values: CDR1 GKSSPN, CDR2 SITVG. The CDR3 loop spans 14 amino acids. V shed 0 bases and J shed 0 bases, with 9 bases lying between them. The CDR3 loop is CAWSLGWLSYEQYF. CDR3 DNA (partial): TGTGCCTGGAGTCTAGGCTGGCTCTCCTATGAACAGTAC.

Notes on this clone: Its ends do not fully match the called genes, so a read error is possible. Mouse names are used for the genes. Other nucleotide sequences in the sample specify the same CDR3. The chain's CDR3 is CASGDDRGQAEQFF. The covered CDR3 bases are TGCGCCAGCGGTGATGACCGGGGGCAAGCTGAGCAGTTC. This sequence joins TRBV13-2 and TRBJ2-1; D is tentatively TRBD1 or TRBD2 (6 bases each). The CDR3 extends 1 residue past the end of the read, so its final part is completed from the germline J gene. CDR1 and CDR2 (germline): NNHNN, SYGAGS (reference sequence). The CDR3 runs 14 residues.

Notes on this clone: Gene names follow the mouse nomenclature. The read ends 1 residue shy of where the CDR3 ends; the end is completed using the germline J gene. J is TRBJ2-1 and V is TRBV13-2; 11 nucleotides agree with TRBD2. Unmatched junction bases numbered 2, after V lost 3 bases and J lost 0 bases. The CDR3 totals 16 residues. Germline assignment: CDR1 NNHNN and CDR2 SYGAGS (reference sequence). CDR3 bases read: TGTGCCAGCGGTGGGGGACTGGGGGATAACTATGCTGAGCAGTTC. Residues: CASGGGLGDNYAEQF. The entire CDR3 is CASGGGLGDNYAEQFF.

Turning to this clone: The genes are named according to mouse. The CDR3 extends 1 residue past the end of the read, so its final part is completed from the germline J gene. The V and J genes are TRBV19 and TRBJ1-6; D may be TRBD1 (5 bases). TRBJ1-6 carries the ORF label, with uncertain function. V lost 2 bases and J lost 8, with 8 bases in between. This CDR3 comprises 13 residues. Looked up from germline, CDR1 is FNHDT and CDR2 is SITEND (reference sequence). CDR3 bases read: TGTGCCAGCAGTATCCAGGGAGATTCGCCCCTCTAC. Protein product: CASSIQGDSPLY. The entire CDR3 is CASSIQGDSPLYF.

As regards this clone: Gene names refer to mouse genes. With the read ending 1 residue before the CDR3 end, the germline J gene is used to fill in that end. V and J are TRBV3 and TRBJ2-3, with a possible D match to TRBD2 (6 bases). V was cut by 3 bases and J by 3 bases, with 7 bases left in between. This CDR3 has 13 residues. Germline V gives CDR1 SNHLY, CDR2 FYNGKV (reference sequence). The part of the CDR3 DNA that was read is TGTGCCAGCAGCTTTACTGGGGCAGAAACGCTGTAT. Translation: CASSFTGAETLY. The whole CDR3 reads CASSFTGAETLYF.

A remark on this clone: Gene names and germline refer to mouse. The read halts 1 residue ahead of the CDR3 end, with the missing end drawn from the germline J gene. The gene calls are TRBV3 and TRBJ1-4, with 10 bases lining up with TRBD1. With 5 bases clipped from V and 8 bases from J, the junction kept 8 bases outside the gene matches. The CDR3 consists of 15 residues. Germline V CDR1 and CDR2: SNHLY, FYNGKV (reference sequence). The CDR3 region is CASSPPGQGRERLFF. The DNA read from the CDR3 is TGTGCCAGCAGCCCTCCGGGACAGGGGCGGGAAAGATTATTT. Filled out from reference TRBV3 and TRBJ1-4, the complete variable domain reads GPKVLQIPSHQIIDMGQMVTLNCDPVSNHLYFYWYKQILGQQMEFLVNFYNGKVMEKSKLFKDQFSVERPDGSYFTLKIQPTALEDSAVYFCASSPPGQGRERLFFGHGTKLSVL.

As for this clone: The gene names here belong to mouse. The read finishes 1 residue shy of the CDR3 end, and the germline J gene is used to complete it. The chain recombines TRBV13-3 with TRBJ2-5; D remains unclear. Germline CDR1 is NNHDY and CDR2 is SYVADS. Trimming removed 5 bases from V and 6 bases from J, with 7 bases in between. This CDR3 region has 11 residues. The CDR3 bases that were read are TGTGCCAGCAGCGGGTGGGACACCCAGTAC. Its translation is CASSGWDTQY. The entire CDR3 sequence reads CASSGWDTQYF.

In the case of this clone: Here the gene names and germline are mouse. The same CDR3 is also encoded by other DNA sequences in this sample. The CDR3 reads CGARAGNSGNTLYF. Incomplete CDR3 DNA: TGTGGTGCTAGAGCAGGGAATTCTGGAAATACGCTCTAT. The J gene is TRBJ1-3, the V gene TRBV20; tentative D call: TRBD1 (5 bases). The DNA ends 1 residue before the CDR3 does, and the rest of the CDR3 is filled in from the germline J gene. With 3 bases removed from V and 0 bases from J, the gap between germline ends came to 9 bases. Germline CDR1 is GFQATS and CDR2 is STVNSAI. There are 14 residues in the CDR3.

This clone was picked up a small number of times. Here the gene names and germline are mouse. CDR3 residues: CASSFGRYEQYF. The CDR3 bases that were read are TGTGCCAGCAGTTTCGGTAGGTATGAACAGTAC. The chain recombines TRBV14 with TRBJ2-7; D unresolved. The read ends 1 residue early relative to the CDR3; the germline J gene fills the gap. Trimming pared 1 base from V and 4 bases from J, leaving 6 bases between. Germline V gene sequence: CDR1 SGHDT, CDR2 FRDEAV. The CDR3 loop spans 12 amino acids.

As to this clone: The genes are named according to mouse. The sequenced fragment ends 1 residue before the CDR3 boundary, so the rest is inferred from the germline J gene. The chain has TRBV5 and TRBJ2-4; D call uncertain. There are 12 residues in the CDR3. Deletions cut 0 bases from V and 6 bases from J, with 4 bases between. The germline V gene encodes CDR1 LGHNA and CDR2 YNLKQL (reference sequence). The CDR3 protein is CASSQDWNTLYF. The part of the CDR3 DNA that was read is TGTGCCAGCAGCCAAGACTGGAACACCTTGTAC.

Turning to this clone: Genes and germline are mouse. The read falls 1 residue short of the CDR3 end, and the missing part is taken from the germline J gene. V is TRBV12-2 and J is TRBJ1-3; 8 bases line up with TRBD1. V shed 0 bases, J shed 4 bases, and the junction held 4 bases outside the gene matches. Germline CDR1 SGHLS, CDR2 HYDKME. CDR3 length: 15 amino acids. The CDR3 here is CASSLQGAGGNTLYF. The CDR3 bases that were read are TGTGCCAGCTCTCTCCAGGGGGCGGGAGGAAATACGCTCTAT.

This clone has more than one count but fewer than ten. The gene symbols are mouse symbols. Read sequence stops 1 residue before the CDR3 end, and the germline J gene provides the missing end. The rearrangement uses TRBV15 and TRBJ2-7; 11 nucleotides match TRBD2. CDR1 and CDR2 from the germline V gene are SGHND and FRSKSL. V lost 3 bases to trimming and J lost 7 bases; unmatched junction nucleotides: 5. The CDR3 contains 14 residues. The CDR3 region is CASSLTGGDGEQYF. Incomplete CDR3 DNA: TGTGCCAGCAGTTTGACTGGGGGGGATGGGGAACAGTAC.

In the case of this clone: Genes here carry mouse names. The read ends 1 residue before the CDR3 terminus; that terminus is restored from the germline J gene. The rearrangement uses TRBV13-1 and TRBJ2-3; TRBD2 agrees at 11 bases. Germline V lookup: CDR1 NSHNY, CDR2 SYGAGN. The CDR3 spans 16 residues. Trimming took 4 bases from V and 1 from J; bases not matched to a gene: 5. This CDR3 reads CASSQLGGRGAETLYF. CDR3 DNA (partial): TGTGCCAGCAGTCAACTGGGGGGGCGCGGTGCAGAAACGCTGTAT.

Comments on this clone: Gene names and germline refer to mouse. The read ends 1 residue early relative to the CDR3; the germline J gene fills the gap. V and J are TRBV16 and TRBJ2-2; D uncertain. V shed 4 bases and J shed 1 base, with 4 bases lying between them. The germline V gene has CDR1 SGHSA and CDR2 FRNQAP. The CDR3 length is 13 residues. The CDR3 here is CASSSGNTGQLYF. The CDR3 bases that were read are TGTGCAAGCAGCTCAGGAAACACCGGGCAGCTCTAC.

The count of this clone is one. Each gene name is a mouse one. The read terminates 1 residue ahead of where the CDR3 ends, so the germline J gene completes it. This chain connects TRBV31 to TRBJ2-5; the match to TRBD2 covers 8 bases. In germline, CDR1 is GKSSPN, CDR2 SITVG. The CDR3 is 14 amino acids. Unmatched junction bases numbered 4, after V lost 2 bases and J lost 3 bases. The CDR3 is CAWSKGGAQDTQYF. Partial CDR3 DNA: TGTGCCTGGAGTAAGGGGGGGGCGCAAGACACCCAGTAC.

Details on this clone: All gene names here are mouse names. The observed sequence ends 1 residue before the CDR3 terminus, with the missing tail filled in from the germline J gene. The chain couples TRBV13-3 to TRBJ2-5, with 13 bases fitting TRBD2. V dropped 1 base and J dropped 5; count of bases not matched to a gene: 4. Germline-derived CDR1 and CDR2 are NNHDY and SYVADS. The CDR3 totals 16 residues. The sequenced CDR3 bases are TGTGCCAGCAGTGATCGGACTGGGGGGGCGCTAGACACCCAGTAC. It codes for CASSDRTGGALDTQY. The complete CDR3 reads CASSDRTGGALDTQYF.

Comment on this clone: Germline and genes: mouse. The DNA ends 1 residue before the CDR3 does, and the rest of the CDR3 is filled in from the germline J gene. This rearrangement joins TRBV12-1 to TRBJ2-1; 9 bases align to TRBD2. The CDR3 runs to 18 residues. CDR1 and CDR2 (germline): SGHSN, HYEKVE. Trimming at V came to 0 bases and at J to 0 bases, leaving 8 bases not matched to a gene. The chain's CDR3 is CASSLRPGTGYNYAEQFF. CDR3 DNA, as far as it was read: TGTGCCAGCTCTCTCCGTCCCGGGACTGGGTATAACTATGCTGAGCAGTTC.

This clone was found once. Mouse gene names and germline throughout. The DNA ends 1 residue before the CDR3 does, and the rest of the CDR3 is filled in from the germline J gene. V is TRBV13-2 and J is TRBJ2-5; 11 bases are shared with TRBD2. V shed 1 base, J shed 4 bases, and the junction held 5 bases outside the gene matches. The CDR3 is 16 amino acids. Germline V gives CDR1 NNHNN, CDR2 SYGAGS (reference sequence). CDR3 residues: CASGDSLGGRKDTQYF. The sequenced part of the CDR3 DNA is TGTGCCAGCGGTGATTCACTGGGGGGGCGCAAAGACACCCAGTAC.

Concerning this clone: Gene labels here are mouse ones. CDR3 DNA, as far as it was read: TGTGCCAGCAGCTTAAGTGCAGAAACGCTGTAT. It encodes CASSLSAETLY. In full, the CDR3 is CASSLSAETLYF. J is TRBJ2-3 and V is TRBV3; D unresolved. Read sequence stops 1 residue before the CDR3 end, and the germline J gene provides the missing end. There are 12 residues in the CDR3. Trimming took off 2 bases at V and 0 bases at J, with 0 bases between the two ends. Germline V gene sequence: CDR1 SNHLY, CDR2 FYNGKV (reference sequence).

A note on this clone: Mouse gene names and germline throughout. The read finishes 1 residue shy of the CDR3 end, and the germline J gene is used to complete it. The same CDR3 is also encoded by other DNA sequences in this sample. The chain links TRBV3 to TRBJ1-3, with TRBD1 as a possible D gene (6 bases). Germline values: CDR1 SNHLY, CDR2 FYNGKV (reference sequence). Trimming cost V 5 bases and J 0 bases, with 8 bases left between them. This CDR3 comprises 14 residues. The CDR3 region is CASSRTDSGNTLYF. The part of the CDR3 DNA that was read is TGTGCCAGCAGCCGGACAGATTCTGGAAATACGCTCTAT.

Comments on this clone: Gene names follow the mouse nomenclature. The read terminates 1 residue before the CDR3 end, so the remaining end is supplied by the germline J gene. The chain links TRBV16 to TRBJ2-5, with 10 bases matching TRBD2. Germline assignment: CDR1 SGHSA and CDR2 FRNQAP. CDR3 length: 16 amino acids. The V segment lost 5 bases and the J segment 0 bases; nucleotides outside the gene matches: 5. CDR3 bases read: TGTGCAAGCAGCCATGGACTGGGGGTTAACCAAGACACCCAGTAC. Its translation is CASSHGLGVNQDTQY. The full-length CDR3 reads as CASSHGLGVNQDTQYF.

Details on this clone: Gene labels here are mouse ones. The sequenced CDR3 bases are TGTGCCAGCAGTCTACCTTCCTATAATTCGCCCCTCTAC. It encodes CASSLPSYNSPLY. The full CDR3 sequence reads CASSLPSYNSPLYF. The chain recombines TRBV24 with TRBJ1-6; D is unclear. The CDR3 end lies 1 residue beyond the end of the read and is filled in from the germline J gene. TRBJ1-6 is sorted into the ORF group, with uncertain function. V was shortened by 3 bases and J by 0 bases, with 3 bases between the two germline ends. CDR1 and CDR2 (germline): KGHTA, FRNEEI. The CDR3 runs to 14 residues.

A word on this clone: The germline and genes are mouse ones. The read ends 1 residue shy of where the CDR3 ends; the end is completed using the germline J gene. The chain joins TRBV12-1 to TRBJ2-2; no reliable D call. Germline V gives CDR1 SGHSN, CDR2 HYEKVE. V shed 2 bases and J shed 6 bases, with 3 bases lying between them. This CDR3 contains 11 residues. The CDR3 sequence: CASSPPGQLYF. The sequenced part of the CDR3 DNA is TGTGCCAGCTCTCCCCCCGGGCAGCTCTAC.

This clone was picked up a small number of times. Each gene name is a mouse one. CDR3 protein: CASGDPGGGNEQYF. CDR3 bases read: TGTGCCAGCGGTGATCCTGGGGGGGGAAATGAACAGTAC. The chain employs TRBV13-2 and TRBJ2-7; TRBD2 matches at 9 bases. The DNA ends 1 residue before the CDR3 does, and the rest of the CDR3 is filled in from the germline J gene. The germline gives CDR1 NNHNN, CDR2 SYGAGS (reference sequence). The CDR3 is 14 residues long. Trimming cost V 1 base and J 5 bases; bases outside gene matches: 4.

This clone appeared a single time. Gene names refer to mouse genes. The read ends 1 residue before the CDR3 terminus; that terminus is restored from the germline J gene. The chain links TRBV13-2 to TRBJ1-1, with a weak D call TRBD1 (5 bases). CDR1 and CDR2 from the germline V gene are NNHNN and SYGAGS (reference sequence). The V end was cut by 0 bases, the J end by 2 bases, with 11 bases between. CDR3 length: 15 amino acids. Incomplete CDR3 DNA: TGTGCCAGCGGTGATGCCGGACAAAGTAACACAGAAGTCTTC. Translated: CASGDAGQSNTEVF. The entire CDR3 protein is CASGDAGQSNTEVFF.